Listed here are 13 T cell receptor beta chains from one sample, sequenced in a study of CD8+ T cells in alopecia areata. Once RNA had been extracted, it was reverse transcribed into cDNA to act as the sequencing template. Sequencing used immunoSEQ multiplex PCR; TCRdb keeps in-frame clones, though not all of them. This table holds 85,000 to 110,000 clones, around 50% found once. Sequenced material: CD4+ T cells sorted from blood. All receptors derive from a human donor in good health.

This rearrangement joins TRBV13 to TRBJ2-1; TRBD2 matches 9 bases. The CDR3 covers 13 residues. V lost 4 bases and J lost 6; bases outside the gene matches: 1. CDR1 is PRHDT, CDR2 FYEKMQ, per germline (reference sequence). DNA for the CDR3: TGTGCCAGCAGCTATAGCGGGGGCAATGAGCAGTTCTTC. It encodes CASSYSGGNEQFF.

V gene TRBV9 combines with J gene TRBJ2-6; 7 bases fit TRBD1. The CDR3 has 16 residues. CDR1 is SGDLS, CDR2 YYNGEE, per germline. Trimming removed 2 bases from V and 4 bases from J; junction bases left unmatched: 6. The CDR3, as DNA: TGTGCCAGCAGCGTGGTCAGGGGGACAGGGGCCAACGTCCTGACTTTC. This sequence encodes CASSVVRGTGANVLTF.

The chain carries TRBV7-8 and TRBJ2-5; 8 positions match TRBD2. The CDR3 loop spans 18 amino acids. Germline-derived CDR1 and CDR2 are SGHVS and FQNEAQ. Germline trimming cut 2 bases from V and 1 base from J; bases unmatched to any gene: 12. The DNA for the CDR3 is TGTGCCAGCAGCTTAAACGCGGGTAGCGGGGTCATCCAAGAGACCCAGTACTTC. Translated: CASSLNAGSGVIQETQYF.

The chain has TRBV5-6 and TRBJ2-7, with D unclear. With 0 bases removed from V and 0 bases from J, the gap between germline ends came to 10 bases. The CDR3 totals 15 residues. Germline CDR1 reads SGHDT; CDR2 reads YYEEEE. In DNA form, the CDR3 reads TGTGCCAGCAGCTTGGGGTTGCGGAACTCCTACGAGCAGTACTTC. Protein product: CASSLGLRNSYEQYF.

The V call is TRBV25-1, the J call TRBJ2-6; 7 bases are a match to TRBD1. Germline V gene data show CDR1 as MGHDK and CDR2 as SYGVNS. V trimming: 5 bases; J trimming: 1 base; junction bases outside the gene matches: 8. The CDR3 length is 17 residues. CDR3: CASSFGQVESGANVLTF. The DNA for the CDR3 is TGTGCCAGCAGTTTTGGACAGGTGGAATCTGGGGCCAACGTCCTGACTTTC.

This clone turned up a few times. V usage is TRBV6-6 and J usage is TRBJ1-6, with D tentatively TRBD1 (6 bases). This CDR3 has 14 residues. With 6 bases removed from V and 16 bases from J, the gap between germline ends came to 22 bases. From germline, CDR1 is MNHNY and CDR2 SVGAGI (reference sequence). The CDR3 spells CASSQTQYREILHF. The CDR3 DNA is TGTGCCAGCAGCCAGACCCAATACAGGGAGATTCTCCACTTT.

The chain combines TRBV11-2 with TRBJ2-7; TRBD1 matches 9 bases. V dropped 4 bases and J dropped 2; count of bases not matched to a gene: 6. The CDR3 spans 15 residues. CDR1 and CDR2 (germline): SGHAT, FQNNGV. CDR3 bases: TGTGCCAGCAGCTCGTTCCGGGACAGGGCCTACGAGCAGTACTTC. Its protein is CASSSFRDRAYEQYF.

This chain uses TRBV10-1 with TRBJ2-5; tentatively, D is TRBD1 (6 bases). Germline values: CDR1 WNHNN, CDR2 SYGVQD (reference sequence). The CDR3 spans 12 residues. V was clipped by 3 bases and J by 6 bases, with 8 bases between them. The CDR3, as DNA: TGCGCCAGCAGTGAAACAGGGAAGACCCAGTACTTC. It is translated as CASSETGKTQYF.

This clone was recorded a few times. DNA of the CDR3: TGTGCCAGCAGCGCTGGGACAGGGGGCGAGCAGTACTTC. Its protein product is CASSAGTGGEQYF. This sequence joins TRBV2 and TRBJ2-7; 11 bases are a match to TRBD1. The CDR3 length is 13 residues. V lost 6 bases and J lost 6; bases outside the gene matches: 4. Germline V gives CDR1 SNHLY, CDR2 FYNNEI.

CDR3 sequence reads: CSALQGGRDGELFF. CDR3 in DNA: TGCAGCGCCCTTCAGGGAGGTCGGGACGGGGAGCTGTTTTTT. V gene TRBV29-1 combines with J gene TRBJ2-2, with D maybe TRBD2 (6 bases). Trimming pared 7 bases from V and 7 bases from J, leaving 19 bases between. The germline CDR1 and CDR2 sequences are SQVTM and ANQGSEA. This CDR3 region has 14 residues.

The gene calls are TRBV25-1 and TRBJ1-2; no reliable D call. The ends were cut back, 3 bases at V and 0 bases at J, with 11 bases in the middle. CDR1 is MGHDK and CDR2 is SYGVNS in the germline V gene. The length of the CDR3 is 15 residues. The CDR3 loop is CASSELGTTNYGYTF. Written as DNA, the CDR3 is TGTGCCAGCAGTGAGTTGGGCACAACTAACTATGGCTACACCTTC.

The rearrangement joins TRBV5-1 to TRBJ1-2, with 9 bases identical to TRBD1. The germline gives CDR1 SGHRS, CDR2 YFSETQ. This CDR3 is 14 amino acids long. With 4 bases clipped from V and 5 bases from J, the junction kept 6 bases outside the gene matches. In nucleotides, the CDR3 is TGCGCCAGCAGCCCCGGGACAGGGAATTATGGCTACACCTTC. As protein: CASSPGTGNYGYTF. Using reference TRBV5-1 and TRBJ1-2 for the parts outside the CDR3, the full variable domain is KAGVTQTPRYLIKTRGQQVTLSCSPISGHRSVSWYQQTPGQGLQFLFEYFSETQRNKGNFPGRFSGRQFSNSRSEMNVSTLELGDSALYLCASSPGTGNYGYTFGSGTRLTVV.

This clone was seen a few times. This sequence joins TRBV29-1 and TRBJ2-3; 9 bases match TRBD2. J lost 4 bases, V lost 4 bases, and 6 bases had no gene match. The CDR3 extends over 14 amino acids. Germline assignment: CDR1 SQVTM and CDR2 ANQGSEA. CDR3 loop: CSVGGGASPDTQYF. CDR3 coding DNA: TGCAGCGTTGGCGGGGGGGCCAGTCCAGATACGCAGTATTTT.